This TCR beta chain was observed in a study of blood T cell repertoires in COVID-19. Study overall: Collection of acute and convalescent COVID-19 samples took place in the United States, Italy and Spain. T cells, B-cell-depleted T cells, or PBMCs provided the cDNA or gDNA that served as material.

Germline V lookup: CDR1 SGHRS, CDR2 YFSETQ. This CDR3 spans 14 amino acids. V shed 8 bases, J shed 8 bases, and the junction held 12 bases outside the gene matches. TCRdb's copy holds only in-frame clones and misses some; the assay was immunoSEQ multiplex PCR. The sample shows approximately 330,000 clones, 80% to 90% of them seen only once. The source is a man in his thirties or forties with COVID-19, enrolled during active disease. Material: peripheral blood. The chain couples TRBV5-1 to TRBJ2-2; 7 positions match TRBD1. The CDR3 nucleotides are TGCGCCAGTTCCGGGACAGTAGTAATTGGGGAGCTGTTTTTT. Translated: CASSGTVVIGELFF.